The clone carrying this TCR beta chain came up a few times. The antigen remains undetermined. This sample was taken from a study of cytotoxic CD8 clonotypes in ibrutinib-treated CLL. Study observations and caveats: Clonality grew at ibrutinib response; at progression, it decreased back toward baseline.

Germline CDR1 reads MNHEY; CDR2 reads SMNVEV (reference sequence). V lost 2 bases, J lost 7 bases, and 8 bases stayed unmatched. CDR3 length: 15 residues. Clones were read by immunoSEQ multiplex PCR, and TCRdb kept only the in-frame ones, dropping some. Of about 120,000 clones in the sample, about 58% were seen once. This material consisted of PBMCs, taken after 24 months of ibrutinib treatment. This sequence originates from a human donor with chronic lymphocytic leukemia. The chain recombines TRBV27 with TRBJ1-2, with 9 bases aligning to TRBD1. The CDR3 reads CASSLNLQGAGGYTF. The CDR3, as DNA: TGTGCCAGCAGTTTAAACCTACAGGGGGCGGGTGGCTACACCTTC.